This passage covers 25 T cell receptor beta chains from one sample sequenced in a study of CD8+ T cells in alopecia areata. Extracted RNA was reverse transcribed, and the resulting cDNA served as sequencing template. Measured with immunoSEQ multiplex PCR; TCRdb has only the in-frame clones, and not every one. The sample lists around 190,000 clones, more than 55% seen once, with 4% to 6% in the top ten. The specimen sequenced was CD8+ T cells sorted from blood. These receptors originate from a human donor in good health.

V is TRBV5-1 and J is TRBJ2-1, with D perhaps matching TRBD1 (6 bases). Germline lookup yields CDR1 SGHRS and CDR2 YFSETQ. V was cut by 4 bases and J by 8 bases, with 22 bases left in between. CDR3 length: 16 amino acids. This chain's CDR3 is CASSQFSPGKGDEQFF. The CDR3 DNA reads TGCGCCAGCAGCCAATTCAGCCCGGGCAAGGGGGATGAGCAGTTCTTC.

J is TRBJ1-2 and V is TRBV27; D is unresolved. This CDR3 contains 14 residues. The V end lost 4 bases, the J end lost 0 bases, and 9 bases lay between the germline ends. Per the germline V gene, CDR1 is MNHEY and CDR2 is SMNVEV (reference sequence). CDR3 coding DNA: TGTGCCAGCAGTTCACAGCCTCCTAACTATGGCTACACCTTC. Encoded protein: CASSSQPPNYGYTF.

This clone turned up a few times. The chain joins TRBV2 to TRBJ2-1; D tentatively reads TRBD1 or TRBD2 (5 bases each). V was trimmed by 4 bases and J by 6 bases, leaving 13 bases between them. The germline V gene has CDR1 SNHLY and CDR2 FYNNEI. This CDR3 is built from 14 residues. The CDR3 loop is CASSGGSDGNEQFF. The DNA for the CDR3 is TGTGCCAGCAGTGGGGGGTCAGATGGCAATGAGCAGTTCTTC.

The J gene is TRBJ2-7, the V gene TRBV5-1; 11 bases are shared with TRBD2. This CDR3 spans 16 amino acids. Germline V CDR1 and CDR2: SGHRS, YFSETQ. V gave up 5 bases and J gave up 3 bases; unmatched junction bases: 10. In DNA, the CDR3 is TGCGCCAGCAGGGAGACCCTAGCGGGGGGTTTCTACGAGCAGTACTTC. Protein: CASRETLAGGFYEQYF. The complete variable domain, with remaining parts taken from reference TRBV5-1 and TRBJ2-7, reads KAGVTQTPRYLIKTRGQQVTLSCSPISGHRSVSWYQQTPGQGLQFLFEYFSETQRNKGNFPGRFSGRQFSNSRSEMNVSTLELGDSALYLCASRETLAGGFYEQYFGPGTRLTVT.

The chain couples TRBV29-1 to TRBJ1-3, with D unresolved. V lost 4 bases, J lost 0 bases, and 10 bases lay in between. CDR1 is SQVTM, CDR2 ANQGSEA, per germline. The CDR3 is made up of 14 amino acids. CDR3 DNA sequence: TGCAGCGTTGTGTACGGGGACTCTGGAAACACCATATATTTT. Protein sequence: CSVVYGDSGNTIYF.

The V call is TRBV4-1, the J call TRBJ1-1; a weak D match, TRBD1 (6 bases). This CDR3 has 15 residues. V was trimmed by 0 bases and J by 1 base, leaving 9 bases between them. CDR1 is MGHRA and CDR2 is YSYEKL in the germline V gene. The CDR3 DNA follows: TGCGCCAGCAGCCAAGATGCGGACAGGAACACTGAAGCTTTCTTT. It specifies CASSQDADRNTEAFF.

The gene calls are TRBV5-4 and TRBJ2-3; weak D call: TRBD2 (6 bases). The length of the CDR3 is 14 residues. Trimming removed 0 bases at V and 8 bases at J, with 13 bases between. CDR1 is SGHNT and CDR2 is YYREEE in the germline V gene (reference sequence). The CDR3 sequence: CASSLGVGSGTQYF. CDR3 DNA sequence: TGTGCCAGCAGCTTGGGGGTAGGTAGCGGTACGCAGTATTTT.

This sequence joins TRBV15 and TRBJ1-1; D is ambiguous. V lost 5 bases and J 0 bases, leaving 10 bases between the germline ends. Looked up from germline, CDR1 is LNHNV and CDR2 is YYDKDF (reference sequence). CDR3 size: 14 residues. This CDR3 is CATSPKGLNTEAFF. The CDR3 DNA reads as TGTGCCACCAGCCCCAAGGGCCTGAACACTGAAGCTTTCTTT.

The CDR3 DNA sequence: TGCAGCGTTGGTGGGACAGGGAAGGGCTACACCTTC. This gives the protein CSVGGTGKGYTF. This chain links TRBV29-1 with TRBJ1-2; 9 bases map to TRBD1. This CDR3 has 12 residues. Germline-derived CDR1 and CDR2 are SQVTM and ANQGSEA. With V trimmed by 4 bases and J by 8 bases, 5 bases remained unmatched.

The V and J genes are TRBV2 and TRBJ2-6, with D possibly TRBD2 on 6 matching bases. The CDR3 totals 16 residues. Germline lookup yields CDR1 SNHLY and CDR2 FYNNEI. Trimming removed 7 bases from V and 0 bases from J, with 13 bases in between. In DNA, the CDR3 is TGTGCCAGCAACTGGGACTCCTACTCTGGGGCCAACGTCCTGACTTTC. This translates into CASNWDSYSGANVLTF.

The chain joins TRBV4-1 to TRBJ2-7; TRBD1 aligns across 10 bases. The CDR3 sequence is 15 residues long. Looked up from germline, CDR1 is MGHRA and CDR2 is YSYEKL. Germline trimming cut 5 bases from V and 2 bases from J; bases unmatched to any gene: 6. The CDR3 loop reads CASSGSGTGAYEQYF. In DNA form, the CDR3 reads TGCGCCAGCAGCGGATCCGGGACAGGGGCCTACGAGCAGTACTTC.

The chain combines TRBV6-5 with TRBJ1-2; TRBD1 matches at 9 bases. The CDR3 loop spans 13 amino acids. CDR1 MNHEY and CDR2 SVGAGI come from the germline V gene. V lost 4 bases to trimming and J lost 7 bases; unmatched junction nucleotides: 4. CDR3 residues: CASSSLTGGGYTF. CDR3 sequence (DNA): TGTGCCAGCAGTTCCCTGACAGGGGGTGGCTACACCTTC.

The chain couples TRBV7-9 to TRBJ2-2; 10 positions match TRBD1. The CDR3 extends over 16 amino acids. The trim removed 5 bases at V and 2 bases at J, leaving 5 bases unmatched. In germline, CDR1 is SEHNR, CDR2 FQNEAQ (reference sequence). The CDR3 protein is CASSPRTGGNTGELFF. The CDR3 DNA reads TGTGCCAGCAGCCCGAGGACAGGGGGAAACACCGGGGAGCTGTTTTTT.

The chain has TRBV30 and TRBJ1-1, with no clear D. Deletions cut 4 bases from V and 0 bases from J, with 18 bases between. This CDR3 is built from 16 residues. Germline V gene lookup returns CDR1 GTSNPN and CDR2 SVGIG (reference sequence). The CDR3 DNA follows: TGTGCCTGGACCCGAGGGTCAATGACGGTGAACACTGAAGCTTTCTTT. This gives the protein CAWTRGSMTVNTEAFF. Full variable domain (remainder filled in from reference TRBV30 and TRBJ1-1): SQTIHQWPATLVQPVGSPLSLECTVEGTSNPNLYWYRQAAGRGLQLLFYSVGIGQISSEVPQNLSASRPQDRQFILSSKKLLLSDSGFYLCAWTRGSMTVNTEAFFGQGTRLTVV.

The genes are TRBV5-6 and TRBJ2-7; D could derive from TRBD1 or TRBD2 (5 bases each). The length of the CDR3 is 15 residues. Germline-derived CDR1 and CDR2 are SGHDT and YYEEEE. V lost 4 bases, J lost 3 bases, and 17 bases lay in between. CDR3 DNA: TGTGCCAGCAGCCTGGAGGTGGGGCTTAGCTACGAGCAGTACTTC. Translation: CASSLEVGLSYEQYF.

Only one count was recorded for this clone. The chain has TRBV19 and TRBJ1-2, with 11 bases aligning to TRBD1. CDR3 length equals 15 residues. V lost 3 bases to trimming and J lost 2 bases; unmatched junction nucleotides: 2. The V gene's germline CDR1 is LNHDA and CDR2 SQIVND (reference sequence). CDR3 loop: CASSIRDRGNYGYTF. The CDR3 DNA sequence: TGTGCCAGTAGTATCCGGGACAGGGGGAACTATGGCTACACCTTC.

This clone was seen more than once but under ten times. The rearrangement uses TRBV5-5 and TRBJ2-1, with TRBD1 as a possible D gene (5 bases). Germline assignment: CDR1 SGHKS and CDR2 YYEKEE (reference sequence). V lost 0 bases to trimming and J lost 8 bases, with 9 bases between them. The CDR3 has 13 amino acids. CDR3 bases: TGTGCCAGCAGCTTGGTTCAGGGTCATGAGCAGTTCTTC. It is translated as CASSLVQGHEQFF.

This chain connects TRBV18 to TRBJ1-2; TRBD1 matches 8 bases. The ends lost 6 bases at V and 5 bases at J; junction bases unmatched: 14. The CDR3 loop spans 16 amino acids. Germline V CDR1 and CDR2: KGHSH, LQKENI. In nucleotides, the CDR3 is TGTGCCAGCTCGGCAGGGGCGGACAGGGTCTTATATGGCTACACCTTC. Translation: CASSAGADRVLYGYTF.

This rearrangement joins TRBV29-1 to TRBJ2-3; D uncertain. The CDR3 has 12 amino acids. From germline, CDR1 is SQVTM and CDR2 ANQGSEA. Trimming stripped 3 bases from V and 1 base from J, with 5 bases between. CDR3 in amino acids: CSVDARTDTQYF. The CDR3 DNA reads as TGCAGCGTTGATGCGCGCACAGATACGCAGTATTTT.

V usage is TRBV11-2 and J usage is TRBJ2-5; 7 nucleotides line up with TRBD2. CDR1 and CDR2 from the germline V gene are SGHAT and FQNNGV. This CDR3 is 16 amino acids long. V shed 5 bases, J shed 6 bases, and the junction held 15 bases outside the gene matches. CDR3 bases: TGTGCCAGCAGCACCCAGTCCGAAGCGGGGAGAAAGACCCAGTACTTC. Amino acid sequence: CASSTQSEAGRKTQYF.

A few counts support this clone. This chain connects TRBV12-5 to TRBJ1-6, with D hard to call. From germline, CDR1 is LGHNT and CDR2 FRNRAP. This CDR3 spans 13 amino acids. V was cut by 3 bases and J by 5 bases, with 5 bases left in between. CDR3 in DNA: TGTGCTAGTGGTTTCCCGAATAATTCACCCCTCCACTTT. Its translation: CASGFPNNSPLHF. The complete variable domain, with remaining parts taken from reference TRBV12-5 and TRBJ1-6, reads DARVTQTPRHKVTEMGQEVTMRCQPILGHNTVFWYRQTMMQGLELLAYFRNRAPLDDSGMPKDRFSAEMPDATLATLKIQPSEPRDSAVYFCASGFPNNSPLHFGNGTRLTVT.

This clone was found once. The chain couples TRBV27 to TRBJ2-3; no reliable D call. V lost 5 bases, J lost 6 bases, and 12 bases lay in between. The CDR3 runs to 13 residues. Germline loops: CDR1 MNHEY, CDR2 SMNVEV (reference sequence). DNA of the CDR3: TGTGCCAGCAGTATTTACAGCGCGGATACGCAGTATTTT. Translating it yields CASSIYSADTQYF.

This rearrangement joins TRBV29-1 to TRBJ1-1; 7 bases fit TRBD1. Germline CDR1 SQVTM, CDR2 ANQGSEA. The V gene end was trimmed by 3 bases and the J gene end by 1 base; junction bases not matched to a gene: 5. This CDR3 contains 14 residues. CDR3 nucleotide sequence: TGCAGCGTTGACCCGACAGGGCAGAACACTGAAGCTTTCTTT. Residues: CSVDPTGQNTEAFF.

This clone was seen a few times. This chain uses TRBV6-6 with TRBJ1-1, with D tentatively TRBD1 (5 bases). V lost 7 bases to trimming and J lost 7 bases, with 10 bases between them. Germline V gives CDR1 MNHNY, CDR2 SVGAGI (reference sequence). The CDR3 runs 11 residues. In nucleotides, the CDR3 is TGTGCCAGCAAATGGGGGGGTGAAGCTTTCTTT. As protein: CASKWGGEAFF.

This chain joins TRBV5-1 and TRBJ1-2; a possible D gene is TRBD1 (5 bases). V lost 3 bases and J 7 bases, leaving 22 bases between the germline ends. The length of the CDR3 is 16 residues. Germline CDR1 SGHRS, CDR2 YFSETQ. CDR3 nucleotides: TGCGCCAGCAGCTCCGGAGGGGCCCCAGTCGAATCTGGCTACACCTTC. This gives the protein CASSSGGAPVESGYTF.